The entry below describes one T cell receptor beta chain. Per the germline V gene, CDR1 is MDHEN and CDR2 is SYDVKM. CDR3 size: 12 residues. The ends lost 7 bases at V and 6 bases at J; junction bases unmatched: 3. These data come from a study of identifying expanded T cells in peripheral blood. The protocol was immunoSEQ multiplex PCR, while the TCRdb copy is restricted to in-frame clones and leaves out a portion. The profile covers approximately 120,000 clones, with 88% appearing a single time and under 9% taken by the ten largest. Sample: blood. The rearrangement links TRBV28 to TRBJ1-5; 7 nucleotides line up with TRBD1. This TCR was sampled from a person aged 18 to 75 in good health. CDR3 in DNA: TGTGCCAGCAAGACAGGGTTTCAGCCCCAGCATTTT. Its protein is CASKTGFQPQHF.